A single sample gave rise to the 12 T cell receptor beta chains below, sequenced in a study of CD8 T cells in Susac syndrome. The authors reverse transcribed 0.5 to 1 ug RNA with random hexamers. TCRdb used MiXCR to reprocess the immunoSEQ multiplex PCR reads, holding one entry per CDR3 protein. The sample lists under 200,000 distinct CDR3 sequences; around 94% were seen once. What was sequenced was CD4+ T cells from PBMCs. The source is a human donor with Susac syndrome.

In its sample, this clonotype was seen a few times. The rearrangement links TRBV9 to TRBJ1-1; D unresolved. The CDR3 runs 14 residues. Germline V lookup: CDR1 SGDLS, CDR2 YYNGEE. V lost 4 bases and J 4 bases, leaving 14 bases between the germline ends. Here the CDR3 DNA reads TGTGCCAGCAGCTTTCAGTCCGGCGGCACTGAAGCTTTCTTT. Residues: CASSFQSGGTEAFF.

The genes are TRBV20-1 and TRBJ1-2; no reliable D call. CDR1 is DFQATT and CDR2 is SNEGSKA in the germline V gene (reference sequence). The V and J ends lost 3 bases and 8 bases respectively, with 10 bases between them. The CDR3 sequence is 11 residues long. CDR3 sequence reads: CSASDIGGYTF. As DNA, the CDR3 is TGCAGTGCTAGTGACATTGGGGGCTACACCTTC.

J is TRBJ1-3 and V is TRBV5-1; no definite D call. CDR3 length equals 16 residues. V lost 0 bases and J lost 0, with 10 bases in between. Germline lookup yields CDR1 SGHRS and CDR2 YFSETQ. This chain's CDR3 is CASSLGFGPSGNTIYF. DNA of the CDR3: TGCGCCAGCAGCTTGGGGTTTGGACCCTCTGGAAACACCATATATTTT.

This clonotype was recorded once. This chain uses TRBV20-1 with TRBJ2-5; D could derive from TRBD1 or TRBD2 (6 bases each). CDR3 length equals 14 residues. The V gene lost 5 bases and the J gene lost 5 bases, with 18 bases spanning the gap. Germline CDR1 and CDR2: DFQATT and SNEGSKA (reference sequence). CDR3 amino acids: CSAAPTRGEETQYF. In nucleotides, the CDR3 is TGCAGTGCTGCACCGACTAGGGGGGAGGAGACCCAGTACTTC.

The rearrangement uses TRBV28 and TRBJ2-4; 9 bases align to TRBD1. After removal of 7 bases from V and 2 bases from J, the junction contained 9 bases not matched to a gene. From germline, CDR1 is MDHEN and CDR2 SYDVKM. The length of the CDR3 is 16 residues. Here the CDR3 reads CASNEQGARSKNIQYF. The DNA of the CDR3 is TGTGCCAGCAACGAACAGGGGGCCAGGTCCAAAAACATTCAGTACTTC.

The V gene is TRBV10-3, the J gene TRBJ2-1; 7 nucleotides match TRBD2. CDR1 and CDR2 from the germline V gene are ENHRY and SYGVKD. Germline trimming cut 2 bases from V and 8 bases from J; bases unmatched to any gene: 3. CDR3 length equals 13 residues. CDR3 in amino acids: CAISERGRDEQFF. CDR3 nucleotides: TGTGCCATCAGTGAGCGGGGGAGGGATGAGCAGTTCTTC.

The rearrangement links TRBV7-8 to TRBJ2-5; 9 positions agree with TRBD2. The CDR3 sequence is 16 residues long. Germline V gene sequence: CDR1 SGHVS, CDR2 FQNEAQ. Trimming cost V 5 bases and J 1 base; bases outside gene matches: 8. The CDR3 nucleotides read TGTGCCAGCAGCCCCCTGGGGCGGGGGGGCCAAGAGACCCAGTACTTC. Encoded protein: CASSPLGRGGQETQYF.

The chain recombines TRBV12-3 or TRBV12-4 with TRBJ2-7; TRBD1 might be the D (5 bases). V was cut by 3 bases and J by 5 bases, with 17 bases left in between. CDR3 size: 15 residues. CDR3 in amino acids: CASSLGPFSSDEQYF. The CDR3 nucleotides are TGTGCCAGCAGTTTGGGGCCCTTTTCAAGCGACGAGCAGTACTTC.

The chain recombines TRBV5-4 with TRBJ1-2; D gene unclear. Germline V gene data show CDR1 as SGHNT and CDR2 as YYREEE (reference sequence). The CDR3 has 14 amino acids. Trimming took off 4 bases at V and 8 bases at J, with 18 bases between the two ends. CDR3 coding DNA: TGTGCCAGCAGCGCCGCGGCAGTTTTGTTGGGCTACACCTTC. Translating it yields CASSAAAVLLGYTF.

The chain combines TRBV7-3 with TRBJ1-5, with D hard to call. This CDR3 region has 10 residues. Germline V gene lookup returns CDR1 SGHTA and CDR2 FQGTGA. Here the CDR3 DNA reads TGTGTATTGGGCTATCAGCCCCAGCATTTT. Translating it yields CVLGYQPQHF.

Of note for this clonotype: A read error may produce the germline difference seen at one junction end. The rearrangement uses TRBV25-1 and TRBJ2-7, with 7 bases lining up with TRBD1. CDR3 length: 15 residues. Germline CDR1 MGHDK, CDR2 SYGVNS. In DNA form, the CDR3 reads TGTGCCAGCAGTAAATACAGGGGAGCGGCCTACGAGCAGTACTTC. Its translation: CASSKYRGAAYEQYF.

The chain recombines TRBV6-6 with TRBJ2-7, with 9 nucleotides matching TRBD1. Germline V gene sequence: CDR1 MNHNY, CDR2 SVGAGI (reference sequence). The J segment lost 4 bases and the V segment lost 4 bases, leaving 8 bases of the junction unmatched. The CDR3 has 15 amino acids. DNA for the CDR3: TGTGCCAGCAGTTTTCGGGACGGACAGGGGTACGAGCAGTACTTC. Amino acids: CASSFRDGQGYEQYF.